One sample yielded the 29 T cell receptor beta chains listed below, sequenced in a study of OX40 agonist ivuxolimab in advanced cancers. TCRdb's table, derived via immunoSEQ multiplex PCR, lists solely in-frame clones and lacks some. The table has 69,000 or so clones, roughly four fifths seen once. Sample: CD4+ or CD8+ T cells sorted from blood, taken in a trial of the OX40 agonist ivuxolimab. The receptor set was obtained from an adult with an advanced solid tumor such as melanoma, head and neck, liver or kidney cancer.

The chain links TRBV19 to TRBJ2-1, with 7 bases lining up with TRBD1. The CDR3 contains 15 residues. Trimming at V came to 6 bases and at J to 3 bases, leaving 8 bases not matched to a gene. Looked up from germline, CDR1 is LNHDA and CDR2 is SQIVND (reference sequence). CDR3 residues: CASSPDRESYNEQFF. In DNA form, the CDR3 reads TGTGCCAGTAGCCCCGACAGGGAAAGCTACAATGAGCAGTTCTTC. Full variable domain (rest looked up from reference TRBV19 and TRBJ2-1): DGGITQSPKYLFRKEGQNVTLSCEQNLNHDAMYWYRQDPGQGLRLIYYSQIVNDFQKGDIAEGYSVSREKKESFPLTVTSAQKNPTAFYLCASSPDRESYNEQFFGPGTRLTVL.

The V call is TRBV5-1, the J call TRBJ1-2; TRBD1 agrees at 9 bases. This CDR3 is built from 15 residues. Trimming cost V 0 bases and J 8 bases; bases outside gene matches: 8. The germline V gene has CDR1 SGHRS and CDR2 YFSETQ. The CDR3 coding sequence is TGCGCCAGCAGCTTGGGTTTGGGACAGGGCGGCGGCTACACCTTC. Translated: CASSLGLGQGGGYTF.

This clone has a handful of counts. CDR3 region: CAWSETGHTAEQYF. Written as DNA, the CDR3 is TGTGCCTGGAGTGAAACGGGACATACCGCCGAGCAGTACTTC. The chain employs TRBV30 and TRBJ2-7; weak D call: TRBD1 (6 bases). Germline-derived CDR1 and CDR2 are GTSNPN and SVGIG (reference sequence). The CDR3 covers 14 residues. V shed 1 base and J shed 6 bases, with 16 bases lying between them. Together with reference TRBV30 and TRBJ2-7, the CDR3 gives the full variable domain: SQTIHQWPATLVQPVGSPLSLECTVEGTSNPNLYWYRQAAGRGLQLLFYSVGIGQISSEVPQNLSASRPQDRQFILSSKKLLLSDSGFYLCAWSETGHTAEQYFGPGTRLTVT.

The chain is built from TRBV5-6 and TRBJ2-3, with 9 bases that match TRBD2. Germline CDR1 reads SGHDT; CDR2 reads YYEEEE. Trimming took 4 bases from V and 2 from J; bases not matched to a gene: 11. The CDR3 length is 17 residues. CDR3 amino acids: CASSPVAAGGTTDTQYF. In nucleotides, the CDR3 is TGTGCCAGCAGCCCGGTGGCTGCGGGGGGGACCACAGATACGCAGTATTTT.

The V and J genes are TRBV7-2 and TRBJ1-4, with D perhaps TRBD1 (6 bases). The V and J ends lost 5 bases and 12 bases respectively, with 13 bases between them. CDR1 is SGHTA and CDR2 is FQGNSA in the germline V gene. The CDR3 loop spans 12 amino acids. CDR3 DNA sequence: TGTGCCAGCAGCAATCAAAGGACAGAACTGTTTTTT. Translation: CASSNQRTELFF.

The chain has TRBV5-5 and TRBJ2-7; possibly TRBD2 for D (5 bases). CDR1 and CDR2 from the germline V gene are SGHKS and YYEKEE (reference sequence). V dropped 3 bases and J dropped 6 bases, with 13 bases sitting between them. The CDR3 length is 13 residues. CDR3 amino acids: CASSSDTGSEQYV. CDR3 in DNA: TGTGCCAGCAGCTCGGATACGGGGTCCGAGCAGTACGTC.

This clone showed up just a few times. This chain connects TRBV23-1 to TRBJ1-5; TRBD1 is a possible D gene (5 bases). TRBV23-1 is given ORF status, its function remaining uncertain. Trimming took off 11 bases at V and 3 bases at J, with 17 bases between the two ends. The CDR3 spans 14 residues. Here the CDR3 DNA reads TGCGCCGGGACCAAGGACGCCACCAATCAGCCCCAGCATTTT. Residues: CAGTKDATNQPQHF.

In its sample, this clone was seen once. Here the CDR3 reads CASSETGAGRTEAFF. The DNA for the CDR3 is TGTGCCAGCAGCGAGACAGGGGCTGGAAGGACTGAAGCTTTCTTT. The chain employs TRBV7-9 and TRBJ1-1; 8 bases match TRBD1. The CDR3 loop spans 15 amino acids. V was clipped by 5 bases and J by 5 bases; unmatched bases: 10. CDR1 is SEHNR, CDR2 FQNEAQ, per germline (reference sequence).

CDR3 loop: CASSLRRGLAGGPTDTQYF. The CDR3 nucleotides read TGTGCCAGCAGTTTACGCCGAGGACTAGCGGGGGGCCCCACAGATACGCAGTATTTT. V is TRBV27 and J is TRBJ2-3, with TRBD2 matching over 14 bases. This CDR3 spans 19 amino acids. CDR1 and CDR2 from the germline V gene are MNHEY and SMNVEV (reference sequence). Trimming removed 2 bases from V and 2 bases from J; junction bases left unmatched: 9.

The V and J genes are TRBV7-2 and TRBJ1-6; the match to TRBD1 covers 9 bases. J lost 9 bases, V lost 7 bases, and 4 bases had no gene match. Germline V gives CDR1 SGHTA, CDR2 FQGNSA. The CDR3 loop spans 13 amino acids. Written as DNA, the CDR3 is TGTGCCAGCAAGGGACAGGGATTTTCACCCCTCCACTTT. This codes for CASKGQGFSPLHF.

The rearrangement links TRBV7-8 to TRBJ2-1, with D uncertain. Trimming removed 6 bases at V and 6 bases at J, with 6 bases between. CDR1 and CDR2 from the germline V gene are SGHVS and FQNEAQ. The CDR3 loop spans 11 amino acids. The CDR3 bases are TGTGCCAGCAGTCCTATCAATGAGCAGTTCTTC. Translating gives CASSPINEQFF.

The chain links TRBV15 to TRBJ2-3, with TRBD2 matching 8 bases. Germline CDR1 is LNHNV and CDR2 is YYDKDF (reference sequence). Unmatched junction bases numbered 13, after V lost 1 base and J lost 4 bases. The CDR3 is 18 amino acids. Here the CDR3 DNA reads TGTGCCACCAGCAGAGTAGGGGCGGGCGCGGGAGGTTCAGATACGCAGTATTTT. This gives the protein CATSRVGAGAGGSDTQYF.

In nucleotides, the CDR3 is TGCGCCAGCAGTCTCCCCGGCGGGGGTCCCGAGGGTTTGAACACTGAAGCTTTCTTT. It is translated as CASSLPGGGPEGLNTEAFF. J is TRBJ1-1 and V is TRBV23-1; TRBD1 might be the D (5 bases). TRBV23-1 is annotated as an ORF whose role is uncertain. This CDR3 region has 19 residues. Trimming shortened V by 4 bases and J by 0 bases, and 24 bases separated the two germline ends.

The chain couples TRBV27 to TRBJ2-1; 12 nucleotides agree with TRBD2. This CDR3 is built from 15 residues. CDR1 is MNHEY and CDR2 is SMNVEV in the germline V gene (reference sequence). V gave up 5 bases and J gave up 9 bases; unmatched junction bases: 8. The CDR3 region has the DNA TGTGCCAGCAGTCCAGGGACTAGCGGGTTCAGTGAGCAGTTCTTC. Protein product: CASSPGTSGFSEQFF.

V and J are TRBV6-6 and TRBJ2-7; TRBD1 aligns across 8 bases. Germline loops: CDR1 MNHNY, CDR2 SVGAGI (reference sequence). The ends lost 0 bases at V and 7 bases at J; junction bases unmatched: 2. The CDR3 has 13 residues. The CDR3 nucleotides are TGTGCCAGCAGTTACTCGAACAGGGGGGAGCAGTACTTC. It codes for CASSYSNRGEQYF.

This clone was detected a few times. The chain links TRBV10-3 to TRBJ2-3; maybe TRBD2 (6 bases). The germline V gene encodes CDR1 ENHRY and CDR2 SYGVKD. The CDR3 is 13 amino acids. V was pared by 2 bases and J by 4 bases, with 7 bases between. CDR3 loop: CAISEGEADTQYF. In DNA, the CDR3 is TGTGCCATCAGTGAGGGGGAGGCAGATACGCAGTATTTT.

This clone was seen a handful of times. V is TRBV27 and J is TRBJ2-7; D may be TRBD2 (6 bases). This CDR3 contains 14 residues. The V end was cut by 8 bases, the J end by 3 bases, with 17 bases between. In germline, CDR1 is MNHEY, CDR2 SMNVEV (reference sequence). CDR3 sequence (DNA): TGTGCCAGCGTTCGAAAAGCGGGCGGCTACGAGCAGTACTTC. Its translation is CASVRKAGGYEQYF.

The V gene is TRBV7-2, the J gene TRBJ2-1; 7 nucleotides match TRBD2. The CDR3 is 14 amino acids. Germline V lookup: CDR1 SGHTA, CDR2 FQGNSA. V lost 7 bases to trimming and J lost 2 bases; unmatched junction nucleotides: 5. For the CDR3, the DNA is TGTGCCAGCAAGCGGGGAGTAGCCTACAATGAGCAGTTCTTC. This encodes CASKRGVAYNEQFF.

CDR3 nucleotides: TGTGCCTGGAGTGGACACATGAACACTGAAGCTTTCTTT. It encodes CAWSGHMNTEAFF. V is TRBV30 and J is TRBJ1-1; D gene unclear. Germline V CDR1 and CDR2: GTSNPN, SVGIG (reference sequence). V lost 1 base to trimming and J lost 0 bases, with 6 bases between them. The CDR3 length is 13 residues.

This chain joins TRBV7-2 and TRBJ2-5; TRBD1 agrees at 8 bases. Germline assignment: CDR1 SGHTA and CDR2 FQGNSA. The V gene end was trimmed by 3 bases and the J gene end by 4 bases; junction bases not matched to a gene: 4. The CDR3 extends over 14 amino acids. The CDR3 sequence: CASSFRGQGETQYF. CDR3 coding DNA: TGTGCCAGCAGCTTCCGCGGACAGGGAGAGACCCAGTACTTC.

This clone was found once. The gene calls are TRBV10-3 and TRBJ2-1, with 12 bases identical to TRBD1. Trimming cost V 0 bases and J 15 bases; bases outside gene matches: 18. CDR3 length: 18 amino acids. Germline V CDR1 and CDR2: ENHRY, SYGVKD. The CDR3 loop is CAISESIEGTGGLVSRFF. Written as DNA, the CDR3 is TGTGCCATCAGTGAGTCGATAGAAGGGACAGGGGGCCTGGTAAGCCGGTTCTTC.

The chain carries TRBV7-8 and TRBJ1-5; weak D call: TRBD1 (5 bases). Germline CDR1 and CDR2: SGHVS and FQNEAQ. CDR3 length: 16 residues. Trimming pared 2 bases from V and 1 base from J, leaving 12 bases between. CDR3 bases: TGTGCCAGCAGCTTATCGTCGCAGGGAAGCAATCAGCCCCAGCATTTT. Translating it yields CASSLSSQGSNQPQHF.

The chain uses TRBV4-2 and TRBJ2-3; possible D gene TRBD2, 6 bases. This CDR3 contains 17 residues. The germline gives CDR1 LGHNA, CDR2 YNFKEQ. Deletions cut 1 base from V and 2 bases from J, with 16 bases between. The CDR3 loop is CASSQAPSQGLTDTQYF. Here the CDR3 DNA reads TGTGCCAGCAGCCAAGCCCCCAGTCAGGGACTCACAGATACGCAGTATTTT.

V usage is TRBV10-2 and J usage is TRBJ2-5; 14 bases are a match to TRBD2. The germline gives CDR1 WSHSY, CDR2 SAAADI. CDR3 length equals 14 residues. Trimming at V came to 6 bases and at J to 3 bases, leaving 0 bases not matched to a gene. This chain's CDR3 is CASRGLAGEETQYF. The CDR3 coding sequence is TGCGCCAGCAGGGGACTAGCGGGAGAAGAGACCCAGTACTTC.

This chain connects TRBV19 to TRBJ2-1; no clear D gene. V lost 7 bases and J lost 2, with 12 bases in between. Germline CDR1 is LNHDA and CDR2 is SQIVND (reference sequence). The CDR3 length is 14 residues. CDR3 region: CASMGRPTYNEQFF. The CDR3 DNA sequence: TGTGCCAGTATGGGCAGGCCGACCTACAATGAGCAGTTCTTC.

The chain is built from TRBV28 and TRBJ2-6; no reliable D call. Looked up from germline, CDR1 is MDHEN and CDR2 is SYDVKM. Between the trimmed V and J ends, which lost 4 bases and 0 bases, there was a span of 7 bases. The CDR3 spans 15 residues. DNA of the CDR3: TGTGCCAGCAGTTCACAGAGCTCTGGGGCCAACGTCCTGACTTTC. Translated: CASSSQSSGANVLTF.

The CDR3 DNA is TGTGCCACCAGCAGGAAGCAGGGGTCTTCGGGAAACACCATATATTTT. Encoded protein: CATSRKQGSSGNTIYF. The rearrangement links TRBV15 to TRBJ1-3, with a tentative D call TRBD1 (6 bases). V was clipped by 3 bases and J by 4 bases, with 16 bases between them. The CDR3 is 16 residues long. Germline V lookup: CDR1 LNHNV, CDR2 YYDKDF (reference sequence).

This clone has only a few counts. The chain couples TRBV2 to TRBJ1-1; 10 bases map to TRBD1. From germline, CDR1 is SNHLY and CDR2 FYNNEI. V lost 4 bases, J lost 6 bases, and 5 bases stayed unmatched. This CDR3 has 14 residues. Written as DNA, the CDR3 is TGTGCCAGCAGTGCCACCGGGACAGGGGCTGAAGCTTTCTTT. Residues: CASSATGTGAEAFF.

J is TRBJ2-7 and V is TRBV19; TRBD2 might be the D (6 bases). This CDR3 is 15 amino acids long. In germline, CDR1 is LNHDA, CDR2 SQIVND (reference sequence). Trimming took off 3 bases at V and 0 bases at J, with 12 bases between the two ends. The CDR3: CASSISGSNSYEQYF. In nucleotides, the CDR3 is TGTGCCAGTAGTATCTCCGGGAGCAACTCCTACGAGCAGTACTTC.